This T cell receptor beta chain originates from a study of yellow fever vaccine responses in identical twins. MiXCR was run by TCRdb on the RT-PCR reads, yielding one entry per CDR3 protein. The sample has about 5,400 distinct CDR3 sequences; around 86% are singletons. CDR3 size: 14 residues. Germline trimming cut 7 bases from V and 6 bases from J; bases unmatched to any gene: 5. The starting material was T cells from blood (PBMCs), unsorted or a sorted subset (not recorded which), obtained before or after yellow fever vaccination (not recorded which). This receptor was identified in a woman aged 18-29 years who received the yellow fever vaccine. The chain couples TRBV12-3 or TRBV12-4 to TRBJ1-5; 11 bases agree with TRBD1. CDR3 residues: CASTRTGGIQPQHF. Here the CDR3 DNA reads TGTGCCAGCACCCGGACAGGGGGCATTCAGCCCCAGCATTTT.